This TCR beta chain comes out of a study of sequential checkpoint blockade in melanoma. Repertoires were generated with immunoSEQ multiplex PCR, while TCRdb's copy carries only in-frame clones and drops some. The sample includes 10,000 to 15,000 clones, under 80% of them seen just once. Trimming at V came to 3 bases and at J to 7 bases, leaving 3 bases not matched to a gene. Germline V gene lookup returns CDR1 SGHRS and CDR2 YFSETQ. The CDR3 extends over 13 amino acids. The treatment here: randomized to nivolumab then ipilimumab (arm A) or the reverse (arm B). V usage is TRBV5-1 and J usage is TRBJ1-2; 10 bases fit TRBD1. The sequences come from CD8+ T cells sorted from blood (inferred from file names), collected from a patient given nivolumab and ipilimumab in sequence. The receptor was derived from a human donor with melanoma. CDR3 loop: CASSSGQGIGYTF. Here the CDR3 DNA reads TGCGCCAGCAGCTCGGGACAGGGGATTGGCTACACCTTC.